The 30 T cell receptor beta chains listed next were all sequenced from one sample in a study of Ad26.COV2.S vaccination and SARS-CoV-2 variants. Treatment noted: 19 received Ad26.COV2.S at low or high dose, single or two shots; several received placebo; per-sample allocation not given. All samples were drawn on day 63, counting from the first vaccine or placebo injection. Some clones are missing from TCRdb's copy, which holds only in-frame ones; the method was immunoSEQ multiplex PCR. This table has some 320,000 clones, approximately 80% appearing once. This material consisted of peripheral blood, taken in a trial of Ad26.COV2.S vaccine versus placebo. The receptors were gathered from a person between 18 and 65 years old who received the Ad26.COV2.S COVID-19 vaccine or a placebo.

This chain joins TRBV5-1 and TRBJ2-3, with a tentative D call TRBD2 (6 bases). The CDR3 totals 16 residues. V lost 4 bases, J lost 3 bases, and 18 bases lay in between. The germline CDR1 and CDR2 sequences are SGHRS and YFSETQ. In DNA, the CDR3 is TGCGCCAGCAGCCTTGGGACTGCCCGTGGGACAGATACGCAGTATTTT. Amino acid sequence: CASSLGTARGTDTQYF. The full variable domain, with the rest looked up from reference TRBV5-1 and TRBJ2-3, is KAGVTQTPRYLIKTRGQQVTLSCSPISGHRSVSWYQQTPGQGLQFLFEYFSETQRNKGNFPGRFSGRQFSNSRSEMNVSTLELGDSALYLCASSLGTARGTDTQYFGPGTRLTVL.

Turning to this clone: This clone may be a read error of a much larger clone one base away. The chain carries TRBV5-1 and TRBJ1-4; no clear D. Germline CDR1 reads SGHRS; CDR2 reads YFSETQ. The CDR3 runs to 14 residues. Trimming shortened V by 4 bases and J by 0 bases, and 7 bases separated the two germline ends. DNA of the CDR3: TGCGCCAGCAGCGTGGGGACAACTAATGAAAAACTGTTTTTT. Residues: CASSVGTTNEKLFF.

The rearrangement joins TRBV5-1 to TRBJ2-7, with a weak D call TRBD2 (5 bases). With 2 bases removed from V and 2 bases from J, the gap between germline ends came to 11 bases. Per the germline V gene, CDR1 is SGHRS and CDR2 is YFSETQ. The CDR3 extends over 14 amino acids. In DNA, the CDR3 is TGCGCCAGCAGCTTAGGGCAGCGGCCCTACGAGCAGTACTTC. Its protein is CASSLGQRPYEQYF.

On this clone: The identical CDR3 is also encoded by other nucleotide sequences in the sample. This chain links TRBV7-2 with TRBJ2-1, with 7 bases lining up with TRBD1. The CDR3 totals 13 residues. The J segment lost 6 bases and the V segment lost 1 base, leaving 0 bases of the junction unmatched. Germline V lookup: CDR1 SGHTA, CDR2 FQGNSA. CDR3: CASSLGTGNEQFF. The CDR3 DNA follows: TGTGCCAGCAGCTTAGGGACAGGCAATGAGCAGTTCTTC. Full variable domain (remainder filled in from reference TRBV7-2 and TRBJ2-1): GAGVSQSPSNKVTEKGKDVELRCDPISGHTALYWYRQSLGQGLEFLIYFQGNSAPDKSGLPSDRFSAERTGGSVSTLTIQRTQQEDSAVYLCASSLGTGNEQFFGPGTRLTVL.

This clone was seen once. CDR3 bases: TGTGCCAGCTCACCGACTAGCGGGGGGACCACCGGGGAGCTGTTTTTT. It is translated as CASSPTSGGTTGELFF. This chain connects TRBV18 to TRBJ2-2; 13 bases align to TRBD2. V lost 3 bases and J lost 4; bases outside the gene matches: 2. The germline gives CDR1 KGHSH, CDR2 LQKENI. The CDR3 runs to 16 residues.

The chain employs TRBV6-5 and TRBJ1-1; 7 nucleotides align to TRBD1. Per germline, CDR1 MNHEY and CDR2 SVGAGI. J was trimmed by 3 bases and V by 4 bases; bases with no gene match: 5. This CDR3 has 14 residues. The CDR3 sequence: CASSFQQGYTEAFF. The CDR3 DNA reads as TGTGCCAGCAGTTTTCAACAGGGGTACACTGAAGCTTTCTTT.

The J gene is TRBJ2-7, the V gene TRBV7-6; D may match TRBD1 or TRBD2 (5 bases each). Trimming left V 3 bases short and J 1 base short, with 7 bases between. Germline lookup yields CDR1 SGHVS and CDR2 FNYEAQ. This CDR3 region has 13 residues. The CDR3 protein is CASSLGVSYEQYF. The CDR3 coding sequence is TGTGCCAGCAGCTTGGGGGTGTCCTACGAGCAGTACTTC.

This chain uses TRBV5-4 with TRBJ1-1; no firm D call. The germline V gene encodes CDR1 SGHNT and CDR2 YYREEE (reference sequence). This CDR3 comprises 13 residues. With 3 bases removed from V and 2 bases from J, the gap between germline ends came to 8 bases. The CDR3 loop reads CASSSDLNTEAFF. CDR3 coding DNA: TGTGCCAGCAGCTCCGACCTTAACACTGAAGCTTTCTTT.

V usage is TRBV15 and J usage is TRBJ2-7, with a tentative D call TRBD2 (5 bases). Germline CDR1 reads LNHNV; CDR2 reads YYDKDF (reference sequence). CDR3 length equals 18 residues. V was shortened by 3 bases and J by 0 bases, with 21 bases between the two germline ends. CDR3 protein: CATSSDNAASPSSYEQYF. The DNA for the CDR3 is TGTGCCACCAGCAGCGACAACGCCGCTAGCCCGAGCTCCTACGAGCAGTACTTC.

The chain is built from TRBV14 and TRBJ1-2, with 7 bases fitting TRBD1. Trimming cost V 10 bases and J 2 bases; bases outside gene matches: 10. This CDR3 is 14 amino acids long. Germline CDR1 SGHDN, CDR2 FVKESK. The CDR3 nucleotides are TGTGCCACTCGGAAAGCAGGGGGGAACTATGGCTACACCTTC. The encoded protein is CATRKAGGNYGYTF.

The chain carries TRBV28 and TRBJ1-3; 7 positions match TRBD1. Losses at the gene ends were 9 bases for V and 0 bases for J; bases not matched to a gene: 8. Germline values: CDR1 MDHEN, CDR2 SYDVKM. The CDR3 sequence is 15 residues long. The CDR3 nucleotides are TGTGCCAGTCGGGACAGTTTCGGCTCTGGAAACACCATATATTTT. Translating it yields CASRDSFGSGNTIYF. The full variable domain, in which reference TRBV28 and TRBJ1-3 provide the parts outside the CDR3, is DVKVTQSSRYLVKRTGEKVFLECVQDMDHENMFWYRQDPGLGLRLIYFSYDVKMKEKGDIPEGYSVSREKKERFSLILESASTNQTSMYLCASRDSFGSGNTIYFGEGSWLTVV.

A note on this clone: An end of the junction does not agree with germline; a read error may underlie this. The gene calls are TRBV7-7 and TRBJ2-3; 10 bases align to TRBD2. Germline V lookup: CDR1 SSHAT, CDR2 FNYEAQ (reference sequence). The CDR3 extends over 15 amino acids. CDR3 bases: TGTGCTAGCAGCAGGACTAGCGGTTCCACAGATACGCAGTATTTT. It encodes CASSRTSGSTDTQYF.

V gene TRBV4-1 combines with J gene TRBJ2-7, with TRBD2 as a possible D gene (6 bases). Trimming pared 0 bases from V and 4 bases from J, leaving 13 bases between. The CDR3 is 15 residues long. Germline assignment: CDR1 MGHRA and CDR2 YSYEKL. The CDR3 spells CASSQDRGGSYEQYF. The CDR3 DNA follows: TGCGCCAGCAGCCAAGACCGTGGGGGGTCGTACGAGCAGTACTTC.

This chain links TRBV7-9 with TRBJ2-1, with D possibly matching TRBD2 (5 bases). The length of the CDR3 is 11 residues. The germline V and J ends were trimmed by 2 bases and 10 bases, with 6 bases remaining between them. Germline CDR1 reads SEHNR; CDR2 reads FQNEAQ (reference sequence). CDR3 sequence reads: CASSLTGEQFF. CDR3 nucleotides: TGTGCCAGCAGCTTAACGGGGGAGCAGTTCTTC.

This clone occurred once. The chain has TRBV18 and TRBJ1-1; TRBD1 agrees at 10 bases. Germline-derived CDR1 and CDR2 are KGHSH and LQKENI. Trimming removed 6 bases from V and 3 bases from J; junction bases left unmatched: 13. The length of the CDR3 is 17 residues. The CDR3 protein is CASSATGGAAPDTEAFF. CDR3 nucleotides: TGTGCCAGCTCCGCGACAGGGGGCGCGGCCCCCGACACTGAAGCTTTCTTT. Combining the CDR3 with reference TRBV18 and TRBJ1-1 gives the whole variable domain NAGVMQNPRHLVRRRGQEARLRCSPMKGHSHVYWYRQLPEEGLKFMVYLQKENIIDESGMPKERFSAEFPKEGPSILRIQQVVRGDSAAYFCASSATGGAAPDTEAFFGQGTRLTVV.

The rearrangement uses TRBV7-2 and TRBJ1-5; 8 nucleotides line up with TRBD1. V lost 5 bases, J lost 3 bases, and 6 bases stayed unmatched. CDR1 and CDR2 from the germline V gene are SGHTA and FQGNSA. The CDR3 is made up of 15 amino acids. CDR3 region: CASSKQGGFNQPQHF. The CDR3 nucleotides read TGTGCCAGCAGCAAACAGGGGGGTTTCAATCAGCCCCAGCATTTT.

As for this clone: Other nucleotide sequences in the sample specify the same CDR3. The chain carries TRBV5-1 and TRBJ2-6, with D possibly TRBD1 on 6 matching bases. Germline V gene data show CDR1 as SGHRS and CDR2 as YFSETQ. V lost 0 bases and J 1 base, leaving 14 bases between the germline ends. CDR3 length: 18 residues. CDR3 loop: CASSLAGTRSSGANVLTF. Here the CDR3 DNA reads TGCGCCAGCAGCTTGGCCGGGACAAGGTCTTCTGGGGCCAACGTCCTGACTTTC.

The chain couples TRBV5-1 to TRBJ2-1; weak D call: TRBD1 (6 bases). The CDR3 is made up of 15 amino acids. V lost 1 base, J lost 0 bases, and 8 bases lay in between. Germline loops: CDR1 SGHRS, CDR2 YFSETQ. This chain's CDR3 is CASSLTGTSYNEQFF. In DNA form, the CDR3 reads TGCGCCAGCAGCTTGACAGGGACCTCCTACAATGAGCAGTTCTTC.

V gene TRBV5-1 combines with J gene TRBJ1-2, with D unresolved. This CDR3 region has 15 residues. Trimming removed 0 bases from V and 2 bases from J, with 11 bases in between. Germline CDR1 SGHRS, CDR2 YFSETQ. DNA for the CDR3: TGCGCCAGCAGCTTGGGACTCGTCAACAACTATGGCTACACCTTC. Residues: CASSLGLVNNYGYTF.

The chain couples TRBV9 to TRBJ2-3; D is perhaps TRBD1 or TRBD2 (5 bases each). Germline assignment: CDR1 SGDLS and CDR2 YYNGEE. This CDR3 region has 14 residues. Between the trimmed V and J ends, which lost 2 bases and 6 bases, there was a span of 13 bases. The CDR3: CASSVGAGVDTQYF. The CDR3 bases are TGTGCCAGCAGCGTTGGGGCCGGGGTGGATACGCAGTATTTT. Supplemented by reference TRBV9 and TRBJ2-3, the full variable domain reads DSGVTQTPKHLITATGQRVTLRCSPRSGDLSVYWYQQSLDQGLQFLIQYYNGEERAKGNILERFSAQQFPDLHSELNLSSLELGDSALYFCASSVGAGVDTQYFGPGTRLTVL.

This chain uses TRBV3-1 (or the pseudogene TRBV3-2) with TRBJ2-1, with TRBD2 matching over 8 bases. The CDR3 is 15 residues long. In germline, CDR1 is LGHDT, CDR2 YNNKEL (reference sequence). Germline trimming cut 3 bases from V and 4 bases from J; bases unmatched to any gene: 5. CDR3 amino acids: CASSQRGVLYNEQFF. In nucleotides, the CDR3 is TGTGCCAGCAGCCAGCGGGGGGTCCTATACAATGAGCAGTTCTTC.

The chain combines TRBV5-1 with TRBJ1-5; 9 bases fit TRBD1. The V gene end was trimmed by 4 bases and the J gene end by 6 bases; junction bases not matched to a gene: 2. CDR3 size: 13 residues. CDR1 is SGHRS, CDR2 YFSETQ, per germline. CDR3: CASSKDRGQPQHF. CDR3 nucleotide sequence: TGCGCCAGCAGCAAGGACAGGGGTCAGCCCCAGCATTTT.

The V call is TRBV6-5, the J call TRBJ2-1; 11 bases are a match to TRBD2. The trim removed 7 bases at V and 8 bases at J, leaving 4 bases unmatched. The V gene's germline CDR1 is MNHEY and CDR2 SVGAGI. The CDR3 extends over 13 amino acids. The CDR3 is CASTSGGRYEQFF. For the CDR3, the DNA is TGTGCCAGCACTAGCGGGGGGAGGTATGAGCAGTTCTTC.

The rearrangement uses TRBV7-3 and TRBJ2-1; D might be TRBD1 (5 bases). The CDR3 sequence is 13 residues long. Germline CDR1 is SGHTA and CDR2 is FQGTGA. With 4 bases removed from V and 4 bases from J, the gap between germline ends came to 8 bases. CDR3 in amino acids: CASSSDRYNEQFF. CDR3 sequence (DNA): TGTGCCAGCAGCTCAGACAGATACAATGAGCAGTTCTTC.

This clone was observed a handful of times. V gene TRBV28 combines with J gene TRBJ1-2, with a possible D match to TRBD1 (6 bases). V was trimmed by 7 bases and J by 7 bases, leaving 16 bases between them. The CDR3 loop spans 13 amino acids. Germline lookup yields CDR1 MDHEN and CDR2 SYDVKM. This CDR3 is CASKSAGAGGYTF. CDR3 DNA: TGTGCCAGCAAAAGTGCAGGGGCGGGTGGCTACACCTTC.

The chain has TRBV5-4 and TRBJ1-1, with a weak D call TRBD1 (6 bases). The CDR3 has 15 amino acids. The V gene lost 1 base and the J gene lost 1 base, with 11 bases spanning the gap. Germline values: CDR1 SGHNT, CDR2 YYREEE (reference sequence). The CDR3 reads CASSLPTTGNTEAFF. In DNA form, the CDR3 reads TGTGCCAGCAGCTTGCCAACGACAGGGAACACTGAAGCTTTCTTT.

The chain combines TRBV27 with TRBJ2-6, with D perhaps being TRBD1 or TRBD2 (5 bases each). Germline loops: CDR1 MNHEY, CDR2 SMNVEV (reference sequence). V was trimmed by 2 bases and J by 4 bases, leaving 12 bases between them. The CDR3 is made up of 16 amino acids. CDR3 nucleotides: TGTGCCAGCAGTTTAAACGGGGCAGTGGGGGCCAACGTCCTGACTTTC. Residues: CASSLNGAVGANVLTF.

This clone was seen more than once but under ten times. This CDR3 reads CATSAHRPPDRGRGRYGELFF. The CDR3 DNA reads as TGTGCCACCAGCGCACACCGCCCTCCGGACAGGGGGCGCGGTAGGTACGGGGAGCTGTTTTTT. This chain joins TRBV24-1 and TRBJ2-2; the match to TRBD1 covers 11 bases. The ends lost 7 bases at V and 7 bases at J; junction bases unmatched: 25. Germline-derived CDR1 and CDR2 are KGHDR and SFDVKD. The CDR3 has 21 residues.

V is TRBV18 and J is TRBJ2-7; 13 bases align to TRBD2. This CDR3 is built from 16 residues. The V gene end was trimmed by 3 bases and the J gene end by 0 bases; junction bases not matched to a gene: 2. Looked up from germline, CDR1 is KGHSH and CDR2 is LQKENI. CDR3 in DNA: TGTGCCAGCTCACCGGGACTAGCGGGGAACTCCTACGAGCAGTACTTC. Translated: CASSPGLAGNSYEQYF.

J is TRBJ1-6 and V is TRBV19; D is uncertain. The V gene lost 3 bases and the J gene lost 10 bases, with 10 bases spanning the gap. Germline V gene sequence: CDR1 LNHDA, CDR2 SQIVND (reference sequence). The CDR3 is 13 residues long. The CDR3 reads CASSMRRVSPLHF. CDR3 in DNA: TGTGCCAGTAGTATGAGGAGGGTCTCACCCCTCCACTTT.